This T cell receptor beta chain was captured in a study of siplizumab effects on memory and regulatory T cells. This CDR3 region has 15 residues. V dropped 5 bases and J dropped 9; count of bases not matched to a gene: 7. Germline lookup yields CDR1 SGHTA and CDR2 FQGTGA. The study assayed 95,000 to 100,000 TCR templates per sample. Assay: immunoSEQ multiplex PCR; the TCRdb copy retains only in-frame clones and omits some. The sample contains about 82,000 clones, 80% to 90% of which appear only once. The chain employs TRBV7-3 and TRBJ2-1; 13 nucleotides match TRBD2. This TCR was recovered from a human donor in good health. Sequencing used Tregs sorted from blood. CDR3: CASSQGLAGIGEQFF. CDR3 in DNA: TGTGCCAGCAGCCAGGGACTAGCGGGGATTGGTGAGCAGTTCTTC.